This entry is about one TCR beta chain. Antigen specificity is unknown. Clones were sequenced by immunoSEQ multiplex PCR, and TCRdb holds only the in-frame ones, with some missing. Among some 140,000 clones listed, 91% were seen once. The CDR3 spans 15 residues. Per germline, CDR1 SGHVS and CDR2 FQNEAQ. V was clipped by 0 bases and J by 5 bases; unmatched bases: 4. The data originate from a study of T cell responses to AZD1222 COVID-19 vaccine. Study-level results: Donors in the cohort were predominantly white British and more often female, and clonal diversity was possibly underestimated. The study found Spike-specific TCR breadth and depth rose after two AZD1222 doses. The repertoires were collected only after the peak T cell response.

Source: peripheral blood, taken on day 0 of AZD1222 vaccination. This TCR was sampled from an adult in good health. The rearrangement uses TRBV7-8 and TRBJ1-5; 7 nucleotides align to TRBD1. The CDR3 bases are TGTGCCAGCAGCTTAGCCTCGACAGGGCATCAGCCCCAGCATTTT. Translated: CASSLASTGHQPQHF.